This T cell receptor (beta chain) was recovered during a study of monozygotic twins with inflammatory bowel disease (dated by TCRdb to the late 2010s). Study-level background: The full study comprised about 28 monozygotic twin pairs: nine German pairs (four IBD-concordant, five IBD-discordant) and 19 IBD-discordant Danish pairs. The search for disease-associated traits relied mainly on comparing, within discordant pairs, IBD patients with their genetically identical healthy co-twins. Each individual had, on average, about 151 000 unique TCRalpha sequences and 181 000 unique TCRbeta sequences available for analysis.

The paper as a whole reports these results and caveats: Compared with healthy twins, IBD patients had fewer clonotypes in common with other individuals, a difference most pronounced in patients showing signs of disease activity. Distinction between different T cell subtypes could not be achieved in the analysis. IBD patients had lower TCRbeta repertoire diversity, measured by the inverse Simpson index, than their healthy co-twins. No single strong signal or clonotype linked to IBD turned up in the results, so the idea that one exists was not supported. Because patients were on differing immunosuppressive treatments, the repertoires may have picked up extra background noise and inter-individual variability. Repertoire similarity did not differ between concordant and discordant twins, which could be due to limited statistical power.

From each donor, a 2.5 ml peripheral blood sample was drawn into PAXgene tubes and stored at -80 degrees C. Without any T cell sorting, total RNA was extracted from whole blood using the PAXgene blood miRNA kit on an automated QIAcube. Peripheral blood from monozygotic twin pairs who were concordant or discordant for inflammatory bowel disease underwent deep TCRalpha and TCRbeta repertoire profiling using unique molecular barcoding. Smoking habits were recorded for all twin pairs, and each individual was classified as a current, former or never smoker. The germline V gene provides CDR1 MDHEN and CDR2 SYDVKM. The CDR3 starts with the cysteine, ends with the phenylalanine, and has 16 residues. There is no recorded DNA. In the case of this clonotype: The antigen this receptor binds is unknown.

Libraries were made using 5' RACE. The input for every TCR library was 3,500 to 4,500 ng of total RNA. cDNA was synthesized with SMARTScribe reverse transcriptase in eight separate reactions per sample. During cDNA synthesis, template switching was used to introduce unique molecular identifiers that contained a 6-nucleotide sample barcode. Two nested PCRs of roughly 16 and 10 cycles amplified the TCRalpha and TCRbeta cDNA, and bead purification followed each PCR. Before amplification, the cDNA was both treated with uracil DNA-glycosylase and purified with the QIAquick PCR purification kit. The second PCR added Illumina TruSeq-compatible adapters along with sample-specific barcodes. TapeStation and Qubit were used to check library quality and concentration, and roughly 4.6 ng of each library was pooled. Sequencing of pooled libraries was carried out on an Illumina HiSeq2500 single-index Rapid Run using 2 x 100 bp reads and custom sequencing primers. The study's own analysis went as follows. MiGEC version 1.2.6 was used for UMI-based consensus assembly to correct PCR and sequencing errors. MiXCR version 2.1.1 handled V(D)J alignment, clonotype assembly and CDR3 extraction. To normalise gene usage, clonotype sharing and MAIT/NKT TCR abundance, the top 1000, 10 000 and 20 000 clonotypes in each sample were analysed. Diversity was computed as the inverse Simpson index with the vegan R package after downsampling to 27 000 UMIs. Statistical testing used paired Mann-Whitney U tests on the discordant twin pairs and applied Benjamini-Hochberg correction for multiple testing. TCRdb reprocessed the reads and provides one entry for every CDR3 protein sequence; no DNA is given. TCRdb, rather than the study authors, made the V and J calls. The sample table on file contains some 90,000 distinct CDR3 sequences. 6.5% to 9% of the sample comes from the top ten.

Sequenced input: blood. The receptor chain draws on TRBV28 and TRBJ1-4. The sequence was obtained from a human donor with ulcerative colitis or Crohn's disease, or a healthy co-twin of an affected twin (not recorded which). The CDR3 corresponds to CASSSLRTATNEKLFF.